The 25 T cell receptor beta chains below come from one sample, sequenced in a study of T cells in Graves' hyperthyroidism and ophthalmopathy. Template material for amplifying TCR beta CDR3 regions consisted of RNA transcripts. Initially, a first-round RT-PCR of the TCR CDR3 employed the HTBI primer set. TCRdb itself ran the multiplex PCR reads through MiXCR, one entry per CDR3 protein. The data hold 330,000 or so distinct CDR3 sequences, with around a sixth observed a single time. The specimen sequenced was blood. The receptors originated from a woman in her thirties or forties with Graves' ophthalmopathy.

This clonotype has ten or more counts. The genes are TRBV28 and TRBJ1-5; 7 bases are shared with TRBD1. Unmatched junction bases numbered 8, after V lost 3 bases and J lost 3 bases. Germline CDR1 reads MDHEN; CDR2 reads SYDVKM. The length of the CDR3 is 16 residues. The CDR3 region has the DNA TGTGCCAGCAGTTTCCTGGGGACAGTAAACAATCAGCCCCAGCATTTT. Protein product: CASSFLGTVNNQPQHF. The complete variable domain, with remaining parts taken from reference TRBV28 and TRBJ1-5, reads DVKVTQSSRYLVKRTGEKVFLECVQDMDHENMFWYRQDPGLGLRLIYFSYDVKMKEKGDIPEGYSVSREKKERFSLILESASTNQTSMYLCASSFLGTVNNQPQHFGDGTRLSIL.

This clonotype was counted many times. V and J are TRBV15 and TRBJ2-7; the match to TRBD2 covers 10 bases. The CDR3 covers 14 residues. CDR1 is LNHNV, CDR2 YYDKDF, per germline (reference sequence). J gave up 7 bases and V 2 bases, and 5 bases lay outside the gene matches. This CDR3 is CATSRTVTSGEQYF. For the CDR3, the DNA is TGTGCCACCAGCAGAACCGTGACTAGCGGGGAGCAGTACTTC.

This clonotype was observed at least ten times. The chain is built from TRBV29-1 and TRBJ1-1; 7 bases are a match to TRBD1. Germline CDR1 SQVTM, CDR2 ANQGSEA. The V gene end was trimmed by 4 bases and the J gene end by 2 bases; junction bases not matched to a gene: 7. There are 14 residues in the CDR3. The CDR3 loop reads CSVGRRGGNTEAFF. The DNA for the CDR3 is TGCAGCGTTGGTCGCAGGGGGGGAAACACTGAAGCTTTCTTT.

There are many counts of this clonotype. The chain links TRBV2 to TRBJ2-2; 7 bases line up with TRBD2. The V segment lost 6 bases and the J segment 1 base; nucleotides outside the gene matches: 8. The germline V gene has CDR1 SNHLY and CDR2 FYNNEI. The CDR3 consists of 16 residues. CDR3 amino acids: CASSPGGIRNTGELFF. DNA of the CDR3: TGTGCCAGCAGCCCCGGGGGGATTCGGAACACCGGGGAGCTGTTTTTT.

This clonotype was recorded at least ten times. V usage is TRBV4-1 and J usage is TRBJ1-5; TRBD1 aligns across 9 bases. Germline CDR1 is MGHRA and CDR2 is YSYEKL. CDR3 size: 14 residues. The junction had 3 bases not matched to a gene; V was cut back by 4 bases and J by 5 bases. As DNA, the CDR3 is TGCGCCAGCAGCCCAACAGGGGGCGATCAGCCCCAGCATTTT. It is translated as CASSPTGGDQPQHF.

This clonotype was seen many times. The chain uses TRBV7-2 and TRBJ1-5; no firm D call. CDR3 length equals 15 residues. V was cut by 3 bases and J by 0 bases, with 9 bases left in between. CDR1 is SGHTA, CDR2 FQGNSA, per germline. CDR3 nucleotides: TGTGCCAGCAGCTTTGACGGTTCTAGCAATCAGCCCCAGCATTTT. Translation gives CASSFDGSSNQPQHF. The full variable domain, with the rest looked up from reference TRBV7-2 and TRBJ1-5, is GAGVSQSPSNKVTEKGKDVELRCDPISGHTALYWYRQSLGQGLEFLIYFQGNSAPDKSGLPSDRFSAERTGGSVSTLTIQRTQQEDSAVYLCASSFDGSSNQPQHFGDGTRLSIL.

This clonotype was observed many times. The chain links TRBV19 to TRBJ2-7; D unresolved. The CDR3 has 14 residues. Germline values: CDR1 LNHDA, CDR2 SQIVND (reference sequence). The V end lost 6 bases, the J end lost 9 bases, and 21 bases lay between the germline ends. For the CDR3, the DNA is TGTGCCAGTAGCCCGGACGGCGGCCGGGCGTCGCAGTACTTC. Its translation is CASSPDGGRASQYF. Variable domain in full (rest from reference TRBV19 and TRBJ2-7): DGGITQSPKYLFRKEGQNVTLSCEQNLNHDAMYWYRQDPGQGLRLIYYSQIVNDFQKGDIAEGYSVSREKKESFPLTVTSAQKNPTAFYLCASSPDGGRASQYFGPGTRLTVT.

This clonotype occurred many times. This rearrangement joins TRBV28 to TRBJ1-6; TRBD1 is a possible D gene (6 bases). This CDR3 is 16 amino acids long. Germline CDR1 reads MDHEN; CDR2 reads SYDVKM. V was pared by 4 bases and J by 2 bases, with 12 bases between. The CDR3 loop reads CASSWTVRPYNSPLHF. In DNA form, the CDR3 reads TGTGCCAGCAGTTGGACAGTCCGTCCCTATAATTCACCCCTCCACTTT.

At least ten counts were recorded for this clonotype. The V gene is TRBV20-1, the J gene TRBJ2-7, with TRBD2 as a possible D gene (6 bases). The CDR3 contains 13 residues. Deletions cut 6 bases from V and 0 bases from J, with 12 bases between. In germline, CDR1 is DFQATT, CDR2 SNEGSKA (reference sequence). The CDR3: CSATATSSYEQYF. CDR3 DNA sequence: TGCAGTGCAACAGCGACTAGCTCCTACGAGCAGTACTTC.

This clonotype was detected many times. The chain carries TRBV20-1 and TRBJ2-5; TRBD1 might be the D (6 bases). This CDR3 has 12 amino acids. Trimming cost V 4 bases and J 3 bases, with 9 bases left between them. Germline assignment: CDR1 DFQATT and CDR2 SNEGSKA (reference sequence). The CDR3: CSAIDRKETQYF. The CDR3 DNA reads as TGCAGTGCTATAGACAGGAAAGAGACCCAGTACTTC.

This clonotype was counted at least ten times. The chain joins TRBV7-8 to TRBJ1-2; TRBD1 aligns across 8 bases. Unmatched junction bases numbered 12, after V lost 6 bases and J lost 3 bases. CDR1 and CDR2 from the germline V gene are SGHVS and FQNEAQ. The CDR3 runs 16 residues. CDR3 DNA sequence: TGTGCCAGCAGTCGGACAGGGCAGGGAGGGGACTATGGCTACACCTTC. Translation: CASSRTGQGGDYGYTF.

This chain links TRBV28 with TRBJ2-5; 10 nucleotides line up with TRBD1. Per germline, CDR1 MDHEN and CDR2 SYDVKM. The CDR3 is 19 residues long. After removal of 5 bases from V and 2 bases from J, the junction contained 17 bases not matched to a gene. The CDR3 DNA is TGTGCCAGCAGTCATCTGTCCCGGGACAGGGGCGGGGGGCAAGAGACCCAGTACTTC. Translated: CASSHLSRDRGGGQETQYF.

This clonotype was picked up many times. The chain combines TRBV7-3 with TRBJ1-5; the D gene is possibly TRBD1 (5 bases). Germline CDR1 and CDR2: SGHTA and FQGTGA. This CDR3 spans 13 amino acids. The V gene lost 5 bases and the J gene lost 7 bases, with 12 bases spanning the gap. The CDR3, as DNA: TGTGCCAGCAGCGCAACCCAGGGACAGCCCCAGCATTTT. Residues: CASSATQGQPQHF.

The gene calls are TRBV3-1 and TRBJ2-5, with TRBD2 identical over 14 bases. The V segment lost 4 bases and the J segment 1 base; nucleotides outside the gene matches: 14. This CDR3 is 20 amino acids long. CDR1 and CDR2 (germline): LGHDT, YNNKEL (reference sequence). The CDR3 spells CASSRWGTSGSTEIQETQYF. CDR3 in DNA: TGTGCCAGCAGCCGATGGGGGACTAGCGGGAGTACTGAAATCCAAGAGACCCAGTACTTC.

There are many counts of this clonotype. The rearrangement links TRBV20-1 to TRBJ1-1; no reliable D call. Per the germline V gene, CDR1 is DFQATT and CDR2 is SNEGSKA (reference sequence). Deletions cut 2 bases from V and 1 base from J, with 11 bases between. CDR3 length: 14 amino acids. CDR3 nucleotides: TGCAGTGCTAGATTCTTAACTACGAACACTGAAGCTTTCTTT. It specifies CSARFLTTNTEAFF.

This clonotype was detected many times. The chain joins TRBV5-5 to TRBJ2-4, with 9 nucleotides matching TRBD1. Trimming took 4 bases from V and 6 from J; bases not matched to a gene: 8. The CDR3 sequence is 15 residues long. From germline, CDR1 is SGHKS and CDR2 YYEKEE (reference sequence). The CDR3 DNA is TGTGCCAGCAGCCCCAATCCGGGACAGGGAAACATTCAGTACTTC. It encodes CASSPNPGQGNIQYF.

The CDR3 coding sequence is TGCAGTGCTAGCCCCTCAGACGTGGGGCGGCAAGAGACCCAGTACTTC. Its protein product is CSASPSDVGRQETQYF. The chain carries TRBV20-1 and TRBJ2-5; D is possibly TRBD1 (5 bases). Trimming removed 3 bases at V and 2 bases at J, with 19 bases between. This CDR3 comprises 16 residues. The germline V gene encodes CDR1 DFQATT and CDR2 SNEGSKA (reference sequence).

With regard to this clonotype: One end of the junction varies from germline; a read error may be responsible. The V call is TRBV6-1, the J call TRBJ1-2; TRBD1 is a possible D gene (5 bases). The V gene's germline CDR1 is MNHNS and CDR2 SASEGT. CDR3 size: 15 residues. The CDR3 loop reads CASSEMGGGLNGYIF. The CDR3 region has the DNA TGTGCCAGCAGTGAAATGGGCGGGGGATTGAATGGCTACATCTTC.

This clonotype has at least ten counts. The chain employs TRBV2 and TRBJ1-6; 7 nucleotides agree with TRBD1. V was clipped by 6 bases and J by 7 bases; unmatched bases: 9. From germline, CDR1 is SNHLY and CDR2 FYNNEI. The CDR3 consists of 15 residues. The CDR3 region is CASRGDRGGNSPLHF. The CDR3 nucleotides are TGTGCCAGCAGGGGGGACAGAGGGGGCAATTCACCCCTCCACTTT.

The sample holds many counts of this clonotype. The chain joins TRBV11-1 to TRBJ2-7; D is possibly TRBD2 (6 bases). The CDR3 runs to 17 residues. Trimming cost V 3 bases and J 7 bases, with 25 bases left between them. Per germline, CDR1 SGHAT and CDR2 FQDESV (reference sequence). The CDR3 reads CASSFIGGGQGVGEQYF. The CDR3 nucleotides are TGTGCCAGCAGCTTTATCGGAGGAGGGCAGGGAGTTGGGGAGCAGTACTTC.

V gene TRBV18 combines with J gene TRBJ1-2; 7 nucleotides match TRBD1. The germline V gene has CDR1 KGHSH and CDR2 LQKENI. V lost 4 bases, J lost 3 bases, and 14 bases stayed unmatched. This CDR3 has 17 amino acids. Here the CDR3 reads CASSRRPTDRADYGYTF. Written as DNA, the CDR3 is TGTGCCAGCTCACGCCGACCAACCGACAGGGCCGACTATGGCTACACCTTC.

This clonotype appeared many times. The chain is built from TRBV12-3 or TRBV12-4 and TRBJ2-5; D might be TRBD1 or TRBD2, each matching 5 bases. V lost 3 bases, J lost 1 base, and 12 bases lay in between. The CDR3 spans 15 residues. This CDR3 is CASSLAIGTQETQYF. CDR3 sequence (DNA): TGTGCCAGCAGTTTGGCCATAGGGACCCAAGAGACCCAGTACTTC.

This clonotype was detected many times. The chain combines TRBV6-1 with TRBJ2-7, with 7 bases matching TRBD2. V lost 2 bases to trimming and J lost 12 bases; unmatched junction nucleotides: 7. The CDR3 loop spans 12 amino acids. From germline, CDR1 is MNHNS and CDR2 SASEGT. CDR3 sequence: CASSENRDYPYF. The CDR3 nucleotides read TGTGCCAGCAGTGAAAACCGGGACTACCCGTACTTC.

The sample holds many counts of this clonotype. The chain employs TRBV28 and TRBJ2-7; D unclear. Germline assignment: CDR1 MDHEN and CDR2 SYDVKM. The V and J ends lost 2 bases and 3 bases respectively, with 8 bases between them. This CDR3 has 13 residues. The DNA for the CDR3 is TGTGCCAGCAGTTTAAAGGGTTACTACGAGCAGTACTTC. The encoded protein is CASSLKGYYEQYF.

In this sample, this clonotype turned up many times. In nucleotides, the CDR3 is TGTGCCAGCAGTGCCCCCATGGCAGGGGAATATAGCAATCAGCCCCAGCATTTT. Protein: CASSAPMAGEYSNQPQHF. The chain employs TRBV6-1 and TRBJ1-5; weak D call: TRBD1 (6 bases). The CDR3 length is 18 residues. Trimming took 4 bases from V and 0 from J, leaving 19 bases between them. Germline values: CDR1 MNHNS, CDR2 SASEGT.